The 22 T cell receptor beta chains in this list originate from one sample, sequenced in a study of shared clonotypes between healthy human individuals. Clones were read by immunoSEQ multiplex PCR, and TCRdb kept only the in-frame ones, dropping some. The sample yields millions of clones, approximately 94% seen once. Naive CD8 cells lacked CD45RO, underwent positive selection for CCR7 and left out terminally differentiated effector memory CD45RA+ cells. The sequenced sample consisted of naive CD8+ T cells sorted from blood. The receptors come from a man younger than 35 in good health.

The genes are TRBV7-9 and TRBJ2-1; 10 bases line up with TRBD1. Germline trimming cut 5 bases from V and 7 bases from J; bases unmatched to any gene: 11. This CDR3 spans 16 amino acids. The germline V gene encodes CDR1 SEHNR and CDR2 FQNEAQ (reference sequence). The CDR3 loop is CASSNRDRGIRNEQFF. The CDR3 DNA reads TGTGCCAGCAGCAACAGGGACAGGGGAATTCGGAATGAGCAGTTCTTC.

This clone came up once. The J gene is TRBJ2-7, the V gene TRBV5-5; a weak D match, TRBD2 (6 bases). The germline gives CDR1 SGHKS, CDR2 YYEKEE (reference sequence). The CDR3 extends over 13 amino acids. Between the trimmed V and J ends, which lost 6 bases and 3 bases, there was a span of 13 bases. The CDR3 nucleotides are TGTGCCAGCACCTGGGGGGACCGCTACGAGCAGTACTTC. It yields the protein CASTWGDRYEQYF.

The chain couples TRBV4-1 to TRBJ1-1; D is unclear. This CDR3 has 12 residues. Trimming removed 3 bases at V and 6 bases at J, with 8 bases between. The germline V gene encodes CDR1 MGHRA and CDR2 YSYEKL. The CDR3 is CASSHPAAEAFF. For the CDR3, the DNA is TGCGCCAGCAGCCATCCCGCCGCTGAAGCTTTCTTT.

This sequence joins TRBV4-1 and TRBJ1-5; D may be TRBD1 (6 bases). The V end lost 0 bases, the J end lost 6 bases, and 15 bases lay between the germline ends. The CDR3 extends over 16 amino acids. CDR1 MGHRA and CDR2 YSYEKL come from the germline V gene. CDR3: CASSQESSRGGQPQHF. CDR3 coding DNA: TGCGCCAGCAGCCAAGAAAGTTCTAGGGGGGGTCAGCCCCAGCATTTT.

The chain employs TRBV5-6 and TRBJ2-7, with no clear D. CDR1 SGHDT and CDR2 YYEEEE come from the germline V gene. With 2 bases removed from V and 1 base from J, the gap between germline ends came to 4 bases. The CDR3 loop spans 12 amino acids. CDR3 amino acids: CASSLKSYEQYF. CDR3 DNA sequence: TGTGCCAGCAGCTTAAAGTCCTACGAGCAGTACTTC. The complete variable domain, with remaining parts taken from reference TRBV5-6 and TRBJ2-7, reads DAGVTQSPTHLIKTRGQQVTLRCSPKSGHDTVSWYQQALGQGPQFIFQYYEEEERQRGNFPDRFSGHQFPNYSSELNVNALLLGDSALYLCASSLKSYEQYFGPGTRLTVT.

About this clone: The junction does not match germline at one end; this may be a read error. The chain is built from TRBV11-2 and TRBJ1-6, with TRBD1 matching over 7 bases. The CDR3 totals 14 residues. Germline V gives CDR1 SGHAT, CDR2 FQNNGV. The CDR3 reads CATSPGDRALPLHF. CDR3 in DNA: TGTGCCACCAGCCCCGGCGACAGGGCCCTACCCCTCCACTTT.

Here the CDR3 reads CASSHLLRHTQYF. CDR3 DNA: TGTGCCAGCAGTCATCTACTTCGTCATACGCAGTATTTT. V and J are TRBV7-9 and TRBJ2-3; D is uncertain. CDR1 SEHNR and CDR2 FQNEAQ come from the germline V gene (reference sequence). CDR3 size: 13 residues. Trimming stripped 6 bases from V and 7 bases from J, with 14 bases between.

This rearrangement joins TRBV11-2 to TRBJ2-1; 7 bases fit TRBD1. V trimming: 0 bases; J trimming: 10 bases; junction bases outside the gene matches: 3. Per germline, CDR1 SGHAT and CDR2 FQNNGV. The CDR3 extends over 13 amino acids. The CDR3 is CASSLDPGGEQFF. CDR3 sequence (DNA): TGTGCCAGCAGCTTAGACCCAGGGGGAGAGCAGTTCTTC.

The CDR3 coding sequence is TGTGCCAGCTCACCACCAGCCAGGGTCCGCACAGATACGCAGTATTTT. Translating gives CASSPPARVRTDTQYF. V is TRBV18 and J is TRBJ2-3, with D tentatively TRBD1 (5 bases). CDR1 is KGHSH, CDR2 LQKENI, per germline. V lost 0 bases, J lost 1 base, and 11 bases lay in between. The CDR3 is made up of 16 amino acids. The complete variable domain, with remaining parts taken from reference TRBV18 and TRBJ2-3, reads NAGVMQNPRHLVRRRGQEARLRCSPMKGHSHVYWYRQLPEEGLKFMVYLQKENIIDESGMPKERFSAEFPKEGPSILRIQQVVRGDSAAYFCASSPPARVRTDTQYFGPGTRLTVL.

The chain has TRBV5-6 and TRBJ1-6, with D possibly matching TRBD1 (5 bases). Germline values: CDR1 SGHDT, CDR2 YYEEEE. The CDR3 extends over 16 amino acids. Trimming shortened V by 5 bases and J by 5 bases, and 17 bases separated the two germline ends. The CDR3 DNA sequence: TGTGCCAGCAGTTCCTATTTCCAGGGAGATAATTCACCCCTCCACTTT. Protein product: CASSSYFQGDNSPLHF.

The genes are TRBV5-4 and TRBJ2-1; TRBD1 matches at 9 bases. CDR1 is SGHNT, CDR2 YYREEE, per germline (reference sequence). The CDR3 is 14 residues long. V shed 4 bases and J 7 bases; nucleotides not matched to a gene: 6. The CDR3 here is CASSRGTGINEQFF. The DNA for the CDR3 is TGTGCCAGCAGCCGCGGGACAGGGATAAATGAGCAGTTCTTC.

V is TRBV5-6 and J is TRBJ2-7; D gene unclear. Germline V CDR1 and CDR2: SGHDT, YYEEEE. The CDR3 loop spans 13 amino acids. V was pared by 2 bases and J by 7 bases, with 13 bases between. The CDR3 DNA is TGTGCCAGCAGCTTCACGACTGAGAGGGAGCAGTACTTC. This codes for CASSFTTEREQYF.

V gene TRBV7-9 combines with J gene TRBJ2-2, with 8 nucleotides matching TRBD2. This CDR3 region has 17 residues. CDR1 is SEHNR and CDR2 is FQNEAQ in the germline V gene (reference sequence). The ends lost 4 bases at V and 3 bases at J; junction bases unmatched: 10. CDR3 residues: CASSSSLAGTYTGELFF. The CDR3 DNA reads TGTGCCAGCAGCTCATCCTTAGCGGGAACCTACACCGGGGAGCTGTTTTTT.

V usage is TRBV7-2 and J usage is TRBJ2-7, with TRBD2 matching over 7 bases. Germline lookup yields CDR1 SGHTA and CDR2 FQGNSA. Trimming at V came to 3 bases and at J to 5 bases, leaving 4 bases not matched to a gene. The CDR3 covers 13 residues. As DNA, the CDR3 is TGTGCCAGCAGCTTCCGAGGGAGGGACGAGCAGTACTTC. This sequence encodes CASSFRGRDEQYF.

The CDR3 loop reads CATGWTGDQETQYF. The CDR3 DNA reads as TGTGCCACCGGCTGGACAGGGGATCAAGAGACCCAGTACTTC. V is TRBV15 and J is TRBJ2-5, with 9 bases identical to TRBD1. The CDR3 is 14 amino acids. Germline V gives CDR1 LNHNV, CDR2 YYDKDF (reference sequence). V shed 8 bases and J 2 bases; nucleotides not matched to a gene: 6.

The chain uses TRBV10-1 and TRBJ1-1, with D perhaps matching TRBD1 (5 bases). Germline assignment: CDR1 WNHNN and CDR2 SYGVQD (reference sequence). CDR3 length: 13 residues. V shed 5 bases and J shed 4 bases, with 11 bases lying between them. The CDR3 sequence is CASSPDSGTEAFF. Written as DNA, the CDR3 is TGCGCCAGCAGTCCCGACAGTGGCACTGAAGCTTTCTTT.

This clone was counted a single time. V and J are TRBV4-3 and TRBJ1-6; tentative D call: TRBD1 (5 bases). Germline-derived CDR1 and CDR2 are LGHNA and YSLEER. V was clipped by 0 bases and J by 10 bases, with 19 bases between them. The length of the CDR3 is 17 residues. CDR3 in amino acids: CASSQDMRDGPQSPLHF. The DNA for the CDR3 is TGCGCCAGCAGCCAAGACATGAGGGACGGGCCTCAGTCACCCCTCCACTTT.

The rearrangement joins TRBV2 to TRBJ2-2; maybe TRBD1 (5 bases). The CDR3 is made up of 17 amino acids. Germline V lookup: CDR1 SNHLY, CDR2 FYNNEI. V dropped 6 bases and J dropped 0 bases, with 17 bases sitting between them. CDR3 region: CASRELQVSANTGELFF. In nucleotides, the CDR3 is TGTGCCAGCAGGGAGCTACAGGTATCCGCGAACACCGGGGAGCTGTTTTTT.

The chain links TRBV12-5 to TRBJ2-3; D gene ambiguous. Germline lookup yields CDR1 LGHNT and CDR2 FRNRAP. The CDR3 spans 15 residues. The V and J ends lost 2 bases and 2 bases respectively, with 11 bases between them. The CDR3 here is CASGLYGGFTDTQYF. The CDR3 nucleotides are TGTGCTAGTGGTTTGTATGGCGGATTCACAGATACGCAGTATTTT. Complete variable domain (other parts from reference TRBV12-5 and TRBJ2-3): DARVTQTPRHKVTEMGQEVTMRCQPILGHNTVFWYRQTMMQGLELLAYFRNRAPLDDSGMPKDRFSAEMPDATLATLKIQPSEPRDSAVYFCASGLYGGFTDTQYFGPGTRLTVL.

This chain uses TRBV5-1 with TRBJ2-5, with D possibly being TRBD2 (7 bases). Trimming cost V 0 bases and J 0 bases, with 21 bases left between them. This CDR3 is built from 19 residues. Germline V CDR1 and CDR2: SGHRS, YFSETQ. The CDR3 is CASSLGWTRGIDNQETQYF. The CDR3 nucleotides read TGCGCCAGCAGCTTGGGTTGGACTAGGGGGATCGATAACCAAGAGACCCAGTACTTC.

This chain joins TRBV4-1 and TRBJ2-3; D is uncertain. Per germline, CDR1 MGHRA and CDR2 YSYEKL. V lost 0 bases and J lost 5, with 9 bases in between. The CDR3 totals 14 residues. Written as DNA, the CDR3 is TGCGCCAGCAGCCAAGATTGGGCAGAAGATACGCAGTATTTT. The encoded protein is CASSQDWAEDTQYF.

The rearrangement uses TRBV7-8 and TRBJ2-2; D possibly corresponds to TRBD1 (5 bases). Germline V gene sequence: CDR1 SGHVS, CDR2 FQNEAQ. The CDR3 consists of 17 residues. V shed 2 bases and J shed 1 base, with 14 bases lying between them. As DNA, the CDR3 is TGTGCCAGCAGCTTACCCTCATCGACAGTGAACACCGGGGAGCTGTTTTTT. Protein sequence: CASSLPSSTVNTGELFF.